This TCR beta chain came from a study of radiation and T cells in renal cell carcinoma. Germline CDR1 SQVTM, CDR2 ANQGSEA. The CDR3 is made up of 10 amino acids. V lost 5 bases and J lost 10, with 9 bases in between. Time point meaning: blood 4 weeks post-SBRT, at nephrectomy. Treatment reported: 15 Gy SBRT to primary tumor, nephrectomy 4 weeks later. The patient's renal cell carcinoma had clear cell pathology. Clones were read by immunoSEQ multiplex PCR, and TCRdb kept only the in-frame ones, dropping some. Among some 46,000 clones listed, about 82% were seen once. The sequence came from a woman in her seventies with renal cell carcinoma. Sequencing was performed on blood, taken from a patient whose treatment included radiotherapy and nephrectomy. V usage is TRBV29-1 and J usage is TRBJ2-1, with D perhaps TRBD2 (6 bases). As DNA, the CDR3 is TGCAGCGTTCGCGGGGCCGAGCAGTTCTTC. Translated, it gives CSVRGAEQFF.